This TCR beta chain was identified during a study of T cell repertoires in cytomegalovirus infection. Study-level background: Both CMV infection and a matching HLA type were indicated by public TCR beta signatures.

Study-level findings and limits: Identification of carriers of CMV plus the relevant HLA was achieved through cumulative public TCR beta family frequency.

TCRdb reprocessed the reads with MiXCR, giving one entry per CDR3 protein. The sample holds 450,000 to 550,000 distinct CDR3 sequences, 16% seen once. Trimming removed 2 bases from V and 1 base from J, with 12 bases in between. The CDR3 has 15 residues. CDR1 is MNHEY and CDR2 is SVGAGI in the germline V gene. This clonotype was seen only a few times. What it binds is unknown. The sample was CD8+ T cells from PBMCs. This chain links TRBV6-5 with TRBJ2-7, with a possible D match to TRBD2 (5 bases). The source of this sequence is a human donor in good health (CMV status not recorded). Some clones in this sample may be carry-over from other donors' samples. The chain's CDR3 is CASSYRPRGSYEQYF. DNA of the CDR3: TGTGCCAGCAGTTACCGCCCCCGGGGATCCTACGAGCAGTACTTC.